This T cell receptor (beta chain) was documented in a study of cytomegalovirus exposure and HLA in healthy donors. The CDR3 covers 16 residues. Trimming removed 1 base from V and 7 bases from J, with 20 bases in between. Per germline, CDR1 SGHDN and CDR2 FVKESK. A note on this clone: Its antigen is still unknown.

Whole-study results and caveats: TRBV6-2, TRBV6-3 and some other V segments were excluded as indistinguishable. According to an earlier analysis, most TCR beta V segments yielded productive rearrangements about 90% or about 30% of the time. Later analysis identified a missense DCLRE1C variant that was linked to TCR beta V- and J-gene trimming.

It was with 60 Vbeta and 13 Jbeta primers that the PCR ran. Produced via immunoSEQ multiplex PCR; TCRdb's table is partial and in-frame only. The table includes approximately 160,000 clones, over 75% detected once. The chain recombines TRBV14 with TRBJ2-7, with D possibly TRBD1 on 6 matching bases. The sequenced sample was PBMCs. This TCR derives from a man aged 25-40 years in good health and CMV-seropositive. The CDR3 protein is CASSQAFAAGEREQYF. As DNA, the CDR3 is TGTGCCAGCAGCCAAGCCTTCGCGGCAGGGGAGAGGGAGCAGTACTTC.